A single sample is the source of the 24 T cell receptor beta chains below, sequenced in a study of cytomegalovirus exposure and HLA in healthy donors. Researchers ran the PCR with 60 Vbeta and 13 Jbeta primers. Only in-frame clones appear in the TCRdb table, and some are missing; sequencing was by immunoSEQ multiplex PCR. The table lists 180,000 or so clones, approximately 85% of them singletons. Input material: PBMCs. The source is a woman in her fifties or sixties in good health and CMV-seropositive.

The V and J genes are TRBV18 and TRBJ1-1, with TRBD1 matching 7 bases. CDR1 and CDR2 (germline): KGHSH, LQKENI. J lost 5 bases, V lost 11 bases, and 11 bases had no gene match. This CDR3 contains 13 residues. CDR3 sequence reads: CASCGQEKTEAFF. The CDR3 DNA sequence: TGTGCCTCGTGCGGACAGGAGAAAACTGAAGCTTTCTTT.

V and J are TRBV5-1 and TRBJ2-1; 11 bases map to TRBD1. CDR3 length equals 14 residues. Germline-derived CDR1 and CDR2 are SGHRS and YFSETQ. Trimming cost V 4 bases and J 7 bases; bases outside gene matches: 4. The CDR3 DNA sequence: TGCGCCAGCAGCACGGGGACAGGGGGGAATGAGCAGTTCTTC. This gives the protein CASSTGTGGNEQFF.

As to this clone: This same CDR3 is encoded by further DNA sequences in the sample. This chain connects TRBV9 to TRBJ2-5; 7 nucleotides align to TRBD2. The CDR3 has 14 amino acids. With 1 base clipped from V and 5 bases from J, the junction kept 5 bases outside the gene matches. Germline lookup yields CDR1 SGDLS and CDR2 YYNGEE. CDR3 sequence reads: CASSVSGGGETQYF. CDR3 nucleotides: TGTGCCAGCAGCGTATCGGGGGGTGGGGAGACCCAGTACTTC.

The chain uses TRBV15 and TRBJ1-5, with D uncertain. Deletions cut 5 bases from V and 5 bases from J, with 10 bases between. The CDR3 length is 13 residues. Germline loops: CDR1 LNHNV, CDR2 YYDKDF (reference sequence). CDR3 coding DNA: TGTGCCACCAGCTTTAGGGAGCATCAGCCCCAGCATTTT. Residues: CATSFREHQPQHF.

V and J are TRBV10-3 and TRBJ2-2, with D maybe TRBD1 (5 bases). Germline assignment: CDR1 ENHRY and CDR2 SYGVKD. V was pared by 3 bases and J by 8 bases, with 7 bases between. CDR3 size: 12 residues. The CDR3 loop is CAISEQAGELFF. CDR3 coding DNA: TGTGCCATCAGTGAACAGGCGGGGGAGCTGTTTTTT.

V is TRBV2 and J is TRBJ2-2, with TRBD1 as a possible D gene (6 bases). The CDR3 length is 15 residues. V was pared by 6 bases and J by 0 bases, with 11 bases between. Germline V CDR1 and CDR2: SNHLY, FYNNEI. CDR3 coding DNA: TGTGCCAGCAGAAAGGGACATCCGAACACCGGGGAGCTGTTTTTT. Amino acids: CASRKGHPNTGELFF.

The chain combines TRBV6-1 with TRBJ1-1, with D unresolved. Germline V gene data show CDR1 as MNHNS and CDR2 as SASEGT. The germline V and J ends were trimmed by 8 bases and 10 bases, with 26 bases remaining between them. The CDR3 loop spans 15 amino acids. The chain's CDR3 is CASLSSGVTRPGAFF. The CDR3 DNA sequence: TGTGCCAGCCTATCCTCCGGGGTCACGCGGCCTGGAGCTTTCTTT.

This chain joins TRBV6-1 and TRBJ2-3; D perhaps matches TRBD2 (5 bases). CDR3 size: 14 residues. Germline V gene sequence: CDR1 MNHNS, CDR2 SASEGT. V was clipped by 7 bases and J by 4 bases, with 15 bases between them. Here the CDR3 reads CASTHGGGSDTQYF. The CDR3 DNA sequence: TGTGCCAGCACCCACGGCGGCGGGTCAGATACGCAGTATTTT.

The chain recombines TRBV5-5 with TRBJ1-2, with 8 bases aligning to TRBD1. Germline V gives CDR1 SGHKS, CDR2 YYEKEE (reference sequence). Germline trimming cut 2 bases from V and 4 bases from J; bases unmatched to any gene: 4. The CDR3 contains 14 residues. CDR3 sequence reads: CASSFRTGTYGYTF. CDR3 nucleotide sequence: TGTGCCAGCAGCTTCCGGACAGGGACCTATGGCTACACCTTC.

This clone was seen a handful of times. The chain recombines TRBV30 with TRBJ1-1, with D maybe TRBD1 (6 bases). The CDR3 is 14 residues long. The germline gives CDR1 GTSNPN, CDR2 SVGIG (reference sequence). The V end was cut by 3 bases, the J end by 8 bases, with 19 bases between. This CDR3 is CAWRGAGKGHEAFF. The CDR3 DNA follows: TGTGCCTGGAGGGGGGCAGGGAAGGGTCACGAAGCTTTCTTT.

The chain carries TRBV9 and TRBJ2-2, with TRBD2 matching over 8 bases. CDR3 length: 20 residues. Per germline, CDR1 SGDLS and CDR2 YYNGEE. V trimming: 3 bases; J trimming: 1 base; junction bases outside the gene matches: 17. The DNA of the CDR3 is TGTGCCAGCAGCGCCCGAGTCCGGGCGGGAGGCCTCATGAACACCGGGGAGCTGTTTTTT. Its translation: CASSARVRAGGLMNTGELFF.

Regarding this clone: Germline and junction disagree at one end, which may indicate a read error. The chain has TRBV30 and TRBJ2-6, with 10 bases identical to TRBD2. Germline V gene sequence: CDR1 GTSNPN, CDR2 SVGIG (reference sequence). CDR3 length equals 18 residues. DNA for the CDR3: TGTGCCCGATTGGATAGGTCTAGCGGGAGAGACCCGGCCAACGGCCTGACTTTC. This sequence encodes CARLDRSSGRDPANGLTF.

The chain combines TRBV7-9 with TRBJ2-2; 7 bases match TRBD2. Trimming at V came to 7 bases and at J to 5 bases, leaving 13 bases not matched to a gene. CDR3 length: 16 residues. Germline CDR1 is SEHNR and CDR2 is FQNEAQ (reference sequence). CDR3 amino acids: CASTLRETSFTGELFF. Here the CDR3 DNA reads TGTGCCAGCACCCTGAGAGAGACTAGCTTTACCGGGGAGCTGTTTTTT.

V and J are TRBV28 and TRBJ2-7; TRBD2 agrees at 11 bases. V lost 8 bases to trimming and J lost 3 bases; unmatched junction nucleotides: 9. Germline V gives CDR1 MDHEN, CDR2 SYDVKM. CDR3 length equals 15 residues. CDR3 sequence reads: CASCSVAGGYYEQYF. In DNA, the CDR3 is TGTGCCAGCTGTTCCGTAGCGGGAGGGTACTACGAGCAGTACTTC.

This chain uses TRBV28 with TRBJ1-2, with D unclear. The CDR3 is 14 residues long. The V gene lost 5 bases and the J gene lost 2 bases, with 12 bases spanning the gap. The germline V gene encodes CDR1 MDHEN and CDR2 SYDVKM. In DNA form, the CDR3 reads TGTGCCAGCAGTGCCCCGACGGGAAACTATGGCTACACCTTC. Encoded protein: CASSAPTGNYGYTF.

The CDR3 region is CASSADRGRGGAFF. The CDR3 DNA reads as TGTGCCAGCAGCGCGGACAGGGGGAGGGGGGGGGCTTTCTTT. The chain links TRBV7-2 to TRBJ1-1; 10 bases are shared with TRBD1. The V gene's germline CDR1 is SGHTA and CDR2 FQGNSA. V was clipped by 5 bases and J by 11 bases; unmatched bases: 11. This CDR3 is built from 14 residues. Based on the CDR3 plus reference TRBV7-2 and TRBJ1-1, the full variable domain is GAGVSQSPSNKVTEKGKDVELRCDPISGHTALYWYRQSLGQGLEFLIYFQGNSAPDKSGLPSDRFSAERTGGSVSTLTIQRTQQEDSAVYLCASSADRGRGGAFFGQGTRLTVV.

The chain has TRBV21-1 and TRBJ1-5; the table's D gene call, TRBD1, was not cross checked with the DNA. TRBV21-1 is noted as a pseudogene. The CDR3 has 14 residues. The CDR3 nucleotides read TGTGCCAGCAGGACAGGTTATAGCAATCAGCCCCAGCATTTT. The encoded protein is CASRTGYSNQPQHF.

The chain joins TRBV2 to TRBJ1-2; D remains ambiguous. V gave up 9 bases and J gave up 7 bases, with 18 bases separating them. The CDR3 loop spans 13 amino acids. CDR1 SNHLY and CDR2 FYNNEI come from the germline V gene. The CDR3: CARTPWVLGGYTF. In DNA, the CDR3 is TGTGCCAGGACCCCTTGGGTTCTAGGTGGCTACACCTTC.

This chain connects TRBV7-2 to TRBJ2-3; 12 bases are shared with TRBD2. Germline CDR1 SGHTA, CDR2 FQGNSA. V lost 1 base, J lost 2 bases, and 4 bases stayed unmatched. The CDR3 runs to 17 residues. CDR3 region: CASSLEWTSGVTDTQYF. CDR3 DNA sequence: TGTGCCAGCAGCTTAGAGTGGACTAGCGGGGTCACAGATACGCAGTATTTT.

This clone was counted only a few times. Its ends do not fully match the called genes, so a read error is possible. The V gene is TRBV7-9, the J gene TRBJ2-7, with TRBD1 identical over 7 bases. Germline V gene sequence: CDR1 SEHNR, CDR2 FQNEAQ (reference sequence). This CDR3 spans 16 amino acids. CDR3 protein: CSSSSTGIATAYEQYF. The CDR3 coding sequence is TGTTCCAGCAGCTCGACAGGGATCGCAACCGCCTACGAGCAGTACTTC.

This clone occurred a few times. The chain recombines TRBV27 with TRBJ2-7; maybe TRBD2 (6 bases). Germline V CDR1 and CDR2: MNHEY, SMNVEV (reference sequence). V was pared by 6 bases and J by 5 bases, with 20 bases between. This CDR3 is 15 amino acids long. Here the CDR3 reads CASSLEGLQRNEQYF. The CDR3 nucleotides read TGTGCCAGCAGCCTTGAGGGACTTCAGAGGAACGAGCAGTACTTC.

The rearrangement joins TRBV7-9 to TRBJ1-1; D remains ambiguous. In germline, CDR1 is SEHNR, CDR2 FQNEAQ (reference sequence). V lost 1 base and J 0 bases, leaving 6 bases between the germline ends. This CDR3 has 14 residues. CDR3 coding DNA: TGTGCCAGCAGCTTAGGGCAGGTGAACACTGAAGCTTTCTTT. This sequence encodes CASSLGQVNTEAFF.

V usage is TRBV5-1 and J usage is TRBJ2-6; no definite D call. Trimming took off 1 base at V and 2 bases at J, with 4 bases between the two ends. Germline V gene data show CDR1 as SGHRS and CDR2 as YFSETQ. The CDR3 covers 14 residues. Written as DNA, the CDR3 is TGCGCCAGCAGCTTGACGGCTGGGGCCAACGTCCTGACTTTC. Translating it yields CASSLTAGANVLTF.

This clone was seen a handful of times. The junction departs from the called germline gene at one end, perhaps through a read error. The CDR3 region is CACRTASSGANGLTF. The CDR3, as DNA: TGTGCCTGTCGGACAGCGAGCTCTGGGGCCAACGGCCTGACTTTC. The V call is TRBV30, the J call TRBJ2-6, with D perhaps matching TRBD1 (6 bases). There are 15 residues in the CDR3. Germline V gene data show CDR1 as GTSNPN and CDR2 as SVGIG (reference sequence).